Sequencing of this T cell receptor beta chain was carried out in a study of OX40 agonist ivuxolimab in advanced cancers. As for the study in general: Ivuxolimab, an agonistic anti-OX40 (CD134) antibody, was given to patients. Cohort: about 82% men, mean age approximately 66, aged about 20 to 85.

The protocol was immunoSEQ multiplex PCR, while the TCRdb copy is restricted to in-frame clones and leaves out a portion. Of tens of thousands of clones in the sample, around 84% were seen once. Patients with a history of autoimmune disease or on systemic immunosuppression were excluded. The CDR3 sequence is 13 residues long. From germline, CDR1 is SGHRS and CDR2 YFSETQ. Trimming left V 0 bases short and J 3 bases short, with 7 bases between. The sample was CD4+ or CD8+ T cells sorted from blood, taken in a trial of the OX40 agonist ivuxolimab. This chain joins TRBV5-1 and TRBJ2-7; TRBD1 is a possible D gene (5 bases). The sequence was collected from an adult with an advanced solid tumor such as melanoma, head and neck, liver or kidney cancer. CDR3 nucleotide sequence: TGCGCCAGCAGCTTGGGACAGCTCTACGAGCAGTACTTC. Amino acids: CASSLGQLYEQYF.